Listed below are T cell receptor beta chains from one sample, sequenced in a study of shared clonotypes between healthy human individuals. Clones were sequenced by immunoSEQ multiplex PCR, and TCRdb holds only the in-frame ones, with some missing. The table lists more than 2 million clones, roughly 94% of them singletons. The sample taken for sequencing was naive CD4+ T cells sorted from blood. Every receptor here comes from a man between 18 and 29 years old in good health. Both conserved end residues are part of each CDR3. Fields, in order: CDR3 length, J gene, clone size, V gene, D gene, CDR3 DNA, CDR3 protein. D genes are given only for firm matches. A clone size is listed for some rows: how often the clone was seen (once, few, many), or a class if it is expanded.

16	TRBJ1-1	NA	TRBV4-2	TRBD1	TGTGCCAGCAGCCTCAACACTGACAGGGGGGTGACTGAAGCTTTCTTT	CASSLNTDRGVTEAFF
13	TRBJ2-7	NA	TRBV11-3	NA	TGTGCCAGCAGCTCCAAGACAGGCTACGAGCAGTACTTC	CASSSKTGYEQYF
15	TRBJ2-4	once	TRBV5-1	TRBD1	TGCGCCAGCAGCCGGGACAGGGTGGACAAAAACATTCAGTACTTC	CASSRDRVDKNIQYF
16	TRBJ2-6	NA	TRBV7-2	NA	TGTGCCAGCAGCTCGAGGCAAAACTCTGGGGCCAACGTCCTGACTTTC	CASSSRQNSGANVLTF
17	TRBJ1-5	NA	TRBV10-2	NA	TGCGCCAGCAGTGGAAAAGCATCCAGTGATAGCAATCAGCCCCAGCATTTT	CASSGKASSDSNQPQHF
20	TRBJ2-6	NA	TRBV10-1	NA	TGCGCCAGCAGTGAGTCCTTATCAAAATTACAGGGAACTGGGGCCAACGTCCTGACTTTC	CASSESLSKLQGTGANVLTF
18	TRBJ1-1	NA	TRBV11-2	TRBD1	TGTGCCAGCAGCCGCTACGGGGCAGGGGGGAGCTTGGGCACTGAAGCTTTCTTT	CASSRYGAGGSLGTEAFF
15	TRBJ2-2	NA	TRBV5-1	NA	TGCGCCAGCAGCGTCGGGACAACGAACACCGGGGAGCTGTTTTTT	CASSVGTTNTGELFF
13	TRBJ2-1	NA	TRBV28	NA	TGTGCCAGCAGTCCAGTGGGCCCAAATGAGCAGTTCTTC	CASSPVGPNEQFF
13	TRBJ2-2	NA	TRBV25-1	NA	TGTGCCAGCACTAGACAGTTCACCGGGGAGCTGTTTTTT	CASTRQFTGELFF
13	TRBJ2-7	NA	TRBV5-8	NA	TGTGCCAGCAGCTTAGATCGAGGTTACGAGCAGTACTTC	CASSLDRGYEQYF
16	TRBJ2-2	NA	TRBV19	TRBD2	TGTGCCAGTAGGAGACTAGCGGGAGCGAACACCGGGGAGCTGTTTTTT	CASRRLAGANTGELFF